These T cell receptor beta chains were read from a single sample in a study of CD8 T cell repertoires and HIV-1 epitope variants. This table comes from immunoSEQ multiplex PCR, and its TCRdb copy is limited to in-frame clones, with some not included. The sample lists under 1,200 clones, about three fifths occurring once. These receptors have no identified antigens. Material: cultured CD8+ T cells derived from PBMCs. These receptors all stem from a male donor with HIV. The CDR3 runs from the conserved cysteine through the conserved F or W. A D gene is named only where the DNA matches it firmly. The size entry is marked missing in some rows and otherwise reads once, few, many or a size class.

>TRBV10-3|-|TRBJ2-5|-
TGTGCCATCAGTGAGGGGGGAAACCAGTACTTC
CAISEGGNQYF
>TRBV2|TRBD2|TRBJ2-1|-
TGTGCCAGCAGTGACTCGGCTAGCGGGTACAATGAGCAGTTCTTC
CASSDSASGYNEQFF
>TRBV6-6|TRBD1|TRBJ2-1|-
TGTGCCAGCAGGAAAGACAGGGACAATGAGCAGTTCTTC
CASRKDRDNEQFF
>TRBV7-8|-|TRBJ2-3|-
TGTGCCAGCAGAGGCAGGGCTGGCACAGATACGCAGTATTTT
CASRGRAGTDTQYF
>TRBV7-2|-|TRBJ2-3|-
TGTGCCAGCACAAGACCTAGCACAGATACGCAGTATTTT
CASTRPSTDTQYF
>TRBV6-4|TRBD2|TRBJ2-3|-
TGTGCCAGCAGTGACGCGACTAGCGGGGGGTCAGATACGCAGTATTTT
CASSDATSGGSDTQYF
>TRBV27|-|TRBJ2-7|large
TGTGCCAGCAGTGTATCCTCCGGGACGGTGTCCTACGAGCAGTACTTC
CASSVSSGTVSYEQYF
>TRBV18|-|TRBJ2-5|-
TGTGCCAGCTCATTAAACCACGGGCAAGAGACCCAGTACTTC
CASSLNHGQETQYF
>TRBV12-1|-|TRBJ2-5|few
TGTGCCAGCAGAGGGGGACAGCCCGGGGAGACCCAGTACTTC
CASRGGQPGETQYF
>TRBV4-1|TRBD1|TRBJ1-2|-
TGCGCCAGCAGCCAAGATCCGCAGGGGGCGCAAAGCTATGGCTACACCTTC
CASSQDPQGAQSYGYTF
>TRBV15|-|TRBJ2-5|-
TGTGCCACCAGCAGAGATCTACAGGGGAGGGAAGAGACCCAGTACTTC
CATSRDLQGREETQYF
>TRBV7-6|-|TRBJ2-1|-
TGTGCCAGCAGCACCGAACCTAGCCAGGGGAGCTCCTACAATGAGCAGTTCTTC
CASSTEPSQGSSYNEQFF
>TRBV2|-|TRBJ1-6|-
TGTGCCAGCAGGGCAGGGAGCTCCTATAATTCACCCCTCCACTTT
CASRAGSSYNSPLHF
>TRBV15|-|TRBJ1-2|-
TGTGCCACCAGCAGAGAGGACAGAAGCTACACCTTC
CATSREDRSYTF
>TRBV5-1|TRBD1|TRBJ1-2|-
TGCGCCAGCAGCTCCCGGGACAGCGCCTATGGCTACACCTTC
CASSSRDSAYGYTF
>TRBV5-5|-|TRBJ2-1|-
TGTGCCAGCAGCTTCGGCAGCTACAATGAGCAGTTCTTC
CASSFGSYNEQFF
>TRBV5-1|-|TRBJ1-1|-
TGCGCCAGCAGCGCATCCTCGGGCCAGGGAGGCACTGAAGCTTTCTTT
CASSASSGQGGTEAFF
>TRBV7-9|-|TRBJ1-1|-
TGTGCCAGCACCGCGGAGGCGAACACTGAAGCTTTCTTT
CASTAEANTEAFF
>TRBV19|-|TRBJ1-5|-
TGTGCCAGTAGTCCCGGGGCAGGTAGCAATCAGCCCCAGCATTTT
CASSPGAGSNQPQHF
>TRBV5-5|-|TRBJ2-4|-
TGTGCCAGCACCTCGCCGACCCTAGCCAAAAACATTCAGTACTTC
CASTSPTLAKNIQYF
>TRBV7-9|TRBD1|TRBJ2-7|-
TGTGCCAGCAGCTTAGCAGGACTAGGACAGGGGGCTTATGAGCAGTACTTC
CASSLAGLGQGAYEQYF
>TRBV5-6|-|TRBJ2-1|-
TGTGCCAGCAGCTTGGGAGGAGGTAGCGGACCGTACAATGAGCAGTTCTTC
CASSLGGGSGPYNEQFF
>TRBV5-6|TRBD2|TRBJ2-1|few
TGTGCCAGCAGCTTGGAGCGGGGGAGCTCCTACAATGAGCAGTTCTTC
CASSLERGSSYNEQFF
>TRBV27|TRBD2|TRBJ2-7|-
TGTGCCAGCAGGACTAGCGGGAGGTACGAGCAGTACTTC
CASRTSGRYEQYF
>TRBV9|-|TRBJ2-5|-
TGTGCCAGCAGCCCCCAAGGCATCCAAGAGACCCAGTACTTC
CASSPQGIQETQYF
>TRBV9|TRBD2|TRBJ2-5|-
TGTGCCAGCAGCGTAGGGCTAGCGGGTACAGAAGAGACCCAGTACTTC
CASSVGLAGTEETQYF
>TRBV19|-|TRBJ2-7|-
TGTGCCAGTAGTATAGCGACAGGAGTTTCCTACGAGCAGTACTTC
CASSIATGVSYEQYF
>TRBV9|-|TRBJ2-7|few
TGTGCCAGCAGCGTAGGGGGGGACAGCATCTACGAGCAGTACTTC
CASSVGGDSIYEQYF
>TRBV6-5|-|TRBJ2-7|-
TGTGCCAGCAGTTACTCGGAGGGGAACCCCTACGAGCAGTACTTC
CASSYSEGNPYEQYF
>TRBV4-1|-|TRBJ1-2|few
TGCGCCAGCAGCCACCCCAACCGGGACACCAGGAGCTATGGCTACACCTTC
CASSHPNRDTRSYGYTF
>TRBV4-3|-|TRBJ2-7|-
TGCGCCAGCAGCCAAGATGTCCCGGGGGGCCTAAAAGTTGAGCAGTACTTC
CASSQDVPGGLKVEQYF
>TRBV7-6|-|TRBJ1-1|-
TGTGCCAGCAGCCGCGCGCGTTTCACTGAAGCTTTCTTT
CASSRARFTEAFF
>TRBV7-7|-|TRBJ2-3|-
TGTGCTAGCAGCTTGGAGGGGTCCACAGATACGCAGTATTTT
CASSLEGSTDTQYF
>TRBV6-4|-|TRBJ2-5|few
TGTGCCAGCAGTGACAGGGGACGAGAGACCCAGTACTTC
CASSDRGRETQYF
>TRBV7-9|TRBD2|TRBJ2-7|-
TGTGCCAGCAGCCCGACTAGCGGGATCTACGAGCAGTACTTC
CASSPTSGIYEQYF
>TRBV5-1|-|TRBJ1-1|-
TGCGCCAGCAGCTTGGGGGGTGTCGAAGCTGTCTTT
CASSLGGVEAVF
>TRBV28|-|TRBJ2-1|once
TGTGCCAGCGGATTAACACAATCCTACAATGAGCAGTTCTTC
CASGLTQSYNEQFF